This T cell receptor beta chain was sequenced during a study of OX40 agonist ivuxolimab in advanced cancers. Looking at the study overall: It was ivuxolimab, an agonistic anti-OX40 (CD134) antibody, that patients were treated with. Overall study results and limits: Average numbers of expanded clones were greater in CD8+ T cells than in CD4+. At 0.1 to 3.0 mg/kg, CD4+ and CD8+ blood T cells expanded clonally by week 6.

CDR1 MNHEY and CDR2 SMNVEV come from the germline V gene (reference sequence). The CDR3 has 13 amino acids. Trimming cost V 5 bases and J 5 bases, with 10 bases left between them. Clones were read by immunoSEQ multiplex PCR, and TCRdb kept only the in-frame ones, dropping some. The profile shows tens of thousands of clones, roughly 84% of them singletons. Drawing of blood for sampling happened at baseline, at cycle 4 day 1, and at cycle 7 day 1. Details on this clone: Its antigen is currently unknown.

The chain links TRBV27 to TRBJ1-5, with D unclear. The sample consisted of CD4+ or CD8+ T cells sorted from blood, taken in a trial of the OX40 agonist ivuxolimab. The sequence was obtained from an adult with an advanced solid tumor such as melanoma, head and neck, liver or kidney cancer. CDR3 amino acids: CASSQRRDQPQHF. DNA for the CDR3: TGTGCCAGCAGTCAAAGGCGGGATCAGCCCCAGCATTTT.